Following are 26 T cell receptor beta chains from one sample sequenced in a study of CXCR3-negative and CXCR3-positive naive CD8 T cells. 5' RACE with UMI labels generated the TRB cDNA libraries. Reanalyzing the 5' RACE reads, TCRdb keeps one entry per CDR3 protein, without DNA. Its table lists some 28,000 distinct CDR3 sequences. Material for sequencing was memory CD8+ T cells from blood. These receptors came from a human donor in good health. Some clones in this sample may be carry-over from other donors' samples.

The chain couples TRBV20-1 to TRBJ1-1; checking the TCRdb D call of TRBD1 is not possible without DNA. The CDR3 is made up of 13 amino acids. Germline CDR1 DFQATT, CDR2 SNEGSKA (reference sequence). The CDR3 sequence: CSAGTGRGTEAFF.

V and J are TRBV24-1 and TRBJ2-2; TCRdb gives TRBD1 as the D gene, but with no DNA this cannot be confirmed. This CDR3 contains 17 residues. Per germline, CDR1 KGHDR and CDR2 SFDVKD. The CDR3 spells CATSDSGRQGDTGELFF.

The CDR3 loop reads CASSKLGTGNEKLFF. V is TRBV7-9 and J is TRBJ1-4; the TRBD1 assignment by TCRdb is unverifiable without DNA. The CDR3 contains 15 residues. CDR1 and CDR2 from the germline V gene are SEHNR and FQNEAQ (reference sequence).

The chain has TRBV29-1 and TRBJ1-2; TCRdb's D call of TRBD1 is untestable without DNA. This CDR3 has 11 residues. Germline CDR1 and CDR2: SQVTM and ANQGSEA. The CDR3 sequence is CSVMDSYGYTF. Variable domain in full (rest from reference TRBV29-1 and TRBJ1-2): SAVISQKPSRDICQRGTSLTIQCQVDSQVTMMFWYRQQPGQSLTLIATANQGSEATYESGFVIDKFPISRPNLTFSTLTVSNMSPEDSSIYLCSVMDSYGYTFGSGTRLTVV.

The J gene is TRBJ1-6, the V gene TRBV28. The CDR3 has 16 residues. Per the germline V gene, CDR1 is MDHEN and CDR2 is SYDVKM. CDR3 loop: CASSLGFSSYNSPLHF.

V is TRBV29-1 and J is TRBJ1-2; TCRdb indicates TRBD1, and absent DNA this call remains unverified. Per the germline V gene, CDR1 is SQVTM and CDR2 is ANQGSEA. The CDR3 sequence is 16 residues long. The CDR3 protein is CSVAGLQGPTNYGYTF.

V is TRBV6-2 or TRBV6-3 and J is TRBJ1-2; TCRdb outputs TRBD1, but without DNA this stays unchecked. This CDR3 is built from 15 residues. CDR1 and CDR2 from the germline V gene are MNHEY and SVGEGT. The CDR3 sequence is CTSSYSIRDIYGYTF.

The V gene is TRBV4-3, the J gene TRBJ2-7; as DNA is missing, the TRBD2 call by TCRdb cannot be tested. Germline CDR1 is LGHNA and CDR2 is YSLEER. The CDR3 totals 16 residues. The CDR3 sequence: CASSQGIVRETYEQYF.

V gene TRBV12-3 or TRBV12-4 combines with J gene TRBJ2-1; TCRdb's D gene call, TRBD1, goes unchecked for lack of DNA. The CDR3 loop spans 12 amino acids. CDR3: CASSRTGVEQFF.

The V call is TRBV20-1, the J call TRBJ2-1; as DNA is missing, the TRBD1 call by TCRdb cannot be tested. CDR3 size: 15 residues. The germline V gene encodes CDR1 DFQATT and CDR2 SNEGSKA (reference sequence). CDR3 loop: CSALGQGPSYNEQFF.

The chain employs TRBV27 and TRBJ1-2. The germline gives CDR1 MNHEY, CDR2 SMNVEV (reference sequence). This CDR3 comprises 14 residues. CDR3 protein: CATLIQDAGYGYTF.

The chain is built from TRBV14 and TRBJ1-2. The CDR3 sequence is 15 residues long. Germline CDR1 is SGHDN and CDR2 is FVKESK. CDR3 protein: CASSHSQWANYGYTF.

CDR3 residues: CASSLPSEETQYF. The rearrangement uses TRBV7-9 and TRBJ2-5. Germline-derived CDR1 and CDR2 are SEHNR and FQNEAQ (reference sequence). The CDR3 loop spans 13 amino acids.

This CDR3 is CASSPRDRANQPQHF. The chain joins TRBV27 to TRBJ1-5; the TRBD1 assignment by TCRdb is unverifiable without DNA. Germline-derived CDR1 and CDR2 are MNHEY and SMNVEV (reference sequence). This CDR3 has 15 amino acids.

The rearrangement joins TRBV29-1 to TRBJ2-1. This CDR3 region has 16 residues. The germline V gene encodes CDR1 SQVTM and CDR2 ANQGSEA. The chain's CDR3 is CSVEDEIADPYNEQFF.

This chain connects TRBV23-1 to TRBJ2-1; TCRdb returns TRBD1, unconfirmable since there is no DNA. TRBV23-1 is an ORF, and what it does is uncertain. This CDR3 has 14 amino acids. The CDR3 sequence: CASSRRDRYNEQFF.

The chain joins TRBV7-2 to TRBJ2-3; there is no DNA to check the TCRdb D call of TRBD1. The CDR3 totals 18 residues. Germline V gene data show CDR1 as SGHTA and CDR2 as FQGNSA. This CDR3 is CASSARGRGDHRTDTQYF.

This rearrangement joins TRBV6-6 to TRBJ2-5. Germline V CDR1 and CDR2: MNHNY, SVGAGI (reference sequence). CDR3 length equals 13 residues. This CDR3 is CASSYVAQETQYF.

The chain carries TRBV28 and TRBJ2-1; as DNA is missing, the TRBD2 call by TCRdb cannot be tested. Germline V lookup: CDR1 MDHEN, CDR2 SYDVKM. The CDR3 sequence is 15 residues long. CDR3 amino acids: CASSSAWAPYNEQFF.

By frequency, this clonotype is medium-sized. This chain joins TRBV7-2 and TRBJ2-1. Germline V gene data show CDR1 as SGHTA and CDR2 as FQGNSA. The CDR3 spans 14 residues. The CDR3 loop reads CASSYGGDYNEQFF.

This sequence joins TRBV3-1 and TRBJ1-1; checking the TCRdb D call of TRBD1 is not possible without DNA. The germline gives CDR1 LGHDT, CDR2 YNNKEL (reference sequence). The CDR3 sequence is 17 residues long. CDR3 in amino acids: CASSQLIRTGLDTEAFF.

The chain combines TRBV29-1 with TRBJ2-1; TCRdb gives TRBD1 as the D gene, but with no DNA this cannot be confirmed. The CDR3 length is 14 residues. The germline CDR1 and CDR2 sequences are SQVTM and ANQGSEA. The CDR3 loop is CSVVRWGFGNEQFF.

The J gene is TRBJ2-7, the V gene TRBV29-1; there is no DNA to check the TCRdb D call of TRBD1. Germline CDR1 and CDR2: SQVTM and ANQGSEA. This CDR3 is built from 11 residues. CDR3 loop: CSVLRVGEQYF.

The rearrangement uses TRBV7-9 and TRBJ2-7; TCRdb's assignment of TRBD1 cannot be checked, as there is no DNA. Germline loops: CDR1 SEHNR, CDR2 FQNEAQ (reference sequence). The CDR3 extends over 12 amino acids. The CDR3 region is CASSGVAGDKYF.

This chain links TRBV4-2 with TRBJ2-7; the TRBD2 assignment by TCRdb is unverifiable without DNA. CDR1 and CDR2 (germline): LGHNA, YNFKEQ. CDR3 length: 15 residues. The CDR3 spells CASSQEQRGGIEQYF.

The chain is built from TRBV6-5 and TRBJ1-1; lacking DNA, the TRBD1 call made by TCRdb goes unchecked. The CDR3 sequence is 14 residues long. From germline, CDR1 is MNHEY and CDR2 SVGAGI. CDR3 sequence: CASSYGKGPTEAFF.